This T cell receptor (beta chain) appears in the sequencing data of a study of regulatory T cells in long-lasting Graves disease (dated by TCRdb to about 2021). Looking at the study overall: Persistent Graves' disease was defined as antithyroid drug treatment for over 5 years with persistently positive TSH receptor autoantibodies. Patients with persistent Graves' disease were compared with patients with newly diagnosed Graves' disease using TCR sequencing and RNA sequencing of peripheral blood. The study was registered as a clinical trial and conducted in China. A total of around 35 samples underwent TCR sequencing, from about 13 patients with persistent Graves' disease and roughly 20 patients with newly diagnosed Graves' disease. On average, persistent Graves' disease patients in the clinical cohort had been on antithyroid drugs for about 10 years. The investigation overall reported the following: Only the TCR beta chain was sequenced and analyzed. The authors noted that the small sample size was a limitation that may lower accuracy. Compared with newly diagnosed patients, patients with persistent Graves' disease had lower TCR Shannon entropy and fewer highly expanded clones, which suggests clonal expansion. A larger number of public clonotypes was shared among persistent patients (around 2,700) than among newly diagnosed patients (roughly 980). Only peripheral blood was studied, because thyroid tissue, the primary lesion, was inaccessible.

Reading the label with the study, this specimen's time point is: persistent/refractory GD, antithyroid drugs over 5 years with positive TRAb. For both TCR sequencing and RNA sequencing, RNA was extracted from PBMCs using TRIzol. The diagnosis of Graves' disease was made according to American Thyroid Association guidelines. Recruitment of patients was carried out at an endocrinology department in Xi'an, China. From each patient, nine milliliters of peripheral blood was collected into an EDTA anticoagulant tube. Ficoll Paque Plus density gradient separation was used to isolate PBMCs, and no further T cell sorting was performed. RNA quality was checked with an Agilent 2100 Bioanalyzer and agarose gel, and concentration with a NanoDrop 2000. Library generation was performed with multiplex PCR. This sample was sequenced with an Illumina HiSeq 4000. To build TCR beta libraries, CDR3 regions were amplified by Arm-PCR using iRepertoire HTBI primers. Gel purification was performed on PCR products prior to sequencing. For the original study's pipeline: A total of 62 TRBV and 14 TRBJ segments were identified across samples and were used for gene usage analysis of CDR3 amino acid clonotypes. Filtered high-quality paired reads were merged into contigs using COPE and FqMerger. Contigs were aligned with BLAST to IMGT TRBV, TRBD and TRBJ reference genes, and CDR3 was defined per IMGT. Highly expanded clones were defined as clonotypes with a frequency above 0.1%. Shannon entropy served as the measure of repertoire diversity, while the Gini coefficient captured V-J evenness. A clonotype was considered public if more than one individual shared it. TCRdb reran the public reads through fastp at Q25 and MiXCR, keeping productive beta chains. Identical CDR3 protein sequences are pooled into one entry, listed with their most common genes and DNA. The V and J calls reflect TCRdb's pipeline rather than the authors' work. The sample yields 450,000 or so distinct CDR3 sequences; 20% to 25% were counted once. Less than 9% of the sample lies in the top ten.

On this clonotype itself: The specificity of this receptor is unknown. Base quality data are lacking; no much larger clone is found one base away.

Sequences were derived from peripheral blood mononuclear cells (PBMCs), sampled when the disease was refractory, from a patient treated with antithyroid drugs. The TCR sequence derives from a female donor with Graves disease.

This receptor has the CDR3 CASSFRNSYGYTF. The nucleotide sequence reads as follows: TGTGCCAGCAGTTTCCGGAACAGCTATGGCTACACCTTC. The V and J segments used are TRBV27 and TRBJ1-2; there is no confident call for the D gene. Its CDR3 holds 13 amino acids, cysteine through phenylalanine. Only the CDR3 DNA stays, 39 bases, in frame from base 1. The germline V gene (reference sequence) supplies CDR1 MNHEY and CDR2 SMNVEV. The V and J ends are trimmed by 3 bases and 4 bases, leaving 9 bases between them.